One sample yielded the 14 T cell receptor beta chains listed below, sequenced in a study of response to subunit inactivated influenza vaccine (dated by TCRdb to between 2017 and 2018). Library prep was done by RT-PCR. TCRdb names Illumina HiSeq 2500 as the instrument used. TCRdb trimmed public reads at Q25 via fastp, called clones via MiXCR and kept in-frame beta chains. Identical CDR3 protein sequences are pooled into one entry, listed with their most common genes and DNA. Recorded for this sample are 650,000 to 800,000 distinct CDR3 sequences; about 14% of them occurred a single time. The ten largest clones add up to less than 9% of the sample. This specimen was PBMCs from blood, taken around 14 days before vaccination. These TCRs come from a man aged 50 or older who received an inactivated influenza vaccine. Donor details come from another sample of the same person, matched by shared clones.

This clonotype occurred a few times. The chain is built from TRBV7-2 and TRBJ2-1, with TRBD2 matching over 8 bases. The J segment lost 9 bases and the V segment lost 4 bases, leaving 14 bases of the junction unmatched. The CDR3 totals 16 residues. Per the germline V gene, CDR1 is SGHTA and CDR2 is FQGNSA. The CDR3 nucleotides read TGTGCCAGCAGCTCTCCCGGGGGGCGGGGGGCCGGTGAGCAGTTCTTC. It specifies CASSSPGGRGAGEQFF.

This clonotype was seen a few times. This sequence joins TRBV30 and TRBJ2-5; no definite D call. V lost 4 bases, J lost 5 bases, and 14 bases lay in between. The CDR3 covers 13 residues. Germline V gives CDR1 GTSNPN, CDR2 SVGIG (reference sequence). CDR3 sequence: CAWTRRAGETQYF. CDR3 DNA: TGTGCCTGGACCCGCCGAGCTGGGGAGACCCAGTACTTC.

This sequence joins TRBV27 and TRBJ2-1, with 8 bases identical to TRBD2. The CDR3 contains 14 residues. With 6 bases clipped from V and 7 bases from J, the junction kept 8 bases outside the gene matches. The germline gives CDR1 MNHEY, CDR2 SMNVEV (reference sequence). For the CDR3, the DNA is TGTGCCAGCAGCGGGGGGGGGCGCCGAAATGAGCAGTTCTTC. Encoded protein: CASSGGGRRNEQFF.

This clonotype was counted a few times. The chain links TRBV15 to TRBJ1-2, with TRBD1 matching 11 bases. After removal of 3 bases from V and 6 bases from J, the junction contained 12 bases not matched to a gene. Germline V gene data show CDR1 as LNHNV and CDR2 as YYDKDF (reference sequence). The CDR3 has 17 amino acids. In DNA, the CDR3 is TGTGCCACCAGCAGCCTTGACGGGACAGGGGGTGGTGATGGCTACACCTTC. Translating it yields CATSSLDGTGGGDGYTF.

The sample holds many counts of this clonotype. A much larger clone differs by one base, so this may be a read error. V and J are TRBV12-3 or TRBV12-4 and TRBJ2-1; D is perhaps TRBD2 (6 bases). This CDR3 contains 14 residues. Trimming pared 0 bases from V and 6 bases from J, leaving 9 bases between. The CDR3 DNA follows: TGTGCCAGCAGTTTAGCGGGAGGCTCCAATGAGCAGTTCTTC. Protein product: CASSLAGGSNEQFF.

There are a few counts of this clonotype. The V gene is TRBV12-3 or TRBV12-4, the J gene TRBJ1-5; the D is unclear. V shed 6 bases and J shed 3 bases, with 6 bases lying between them. The CDR3 extends over 12 amino acids. CDR3 in amino acids: CASSRINQPQHF. CDR3 DNA sequence: TGTGCCAGCAGCCGTATCAATCAGCCCCAGCATTTT.

The gene calls are TRBV29-1 and TRBJ2-5, with a possible D match to TRBD2 (6 bases). The V gene's germline CDR1 is SQVTM and CDR2 ANQGSEA. This CDR3 is 12 amino acids long. The ends were cut back, 3 bases at V and 5 bases at J, with 10 bases in the middle. The CDR3 is CSVEEGQETQYF. The CDR3 nucleotides are TGCAGCGTTGAGGAGGGGCAGGAGACCCAGTACTTC.

The gene calls are TRBV9 and TRBJ2-1, with a tentative D call TRBD2 (6 bases). CDR3 length equals 16 residues. V was clipped by 0 bases and J by 7 bases, with 17 bases between them. Germline V lookup: CDR1 SGDLS, CDR2 YYNGEE. The CDR3 is CASSVGASETTNEQFF. The CDR3 bases are TGTGCCAGCAGCGTAGGAGCTAGCGAGACCACGAATGAGCAGTTCTTC.

This clonotype was detected a few times. The genes are TRBV5-1 and TRBJ2-7; TRBD2 is a possible D gene (5 bases). CDR1 is SGHRS, CDR2 YFSETQ, per germline. V lost 7 bases and J lost 2, with 13 bases in between. The CDR3 consists of 13 residues. Here the CDR3 reads CASAVRVAYEQYF. CDR3 nucleotide sequence: TGCGCCAGCGCCGTGAGGGTGGCCTACGAGCAGTACTTC.

The J gene is TRBJ2-7, the V gene TRBV20-1, with 12 bases lining up with TRBD2. The CDR3 covers 16 residues. Germline V lookup: CDR1 DFQATT, CDR2 SNEGSKA (reference sequence). V dropped 3 bases and J dropped 3; count of bases not matched to a gene: 9. As DNA, the CDR3 is TGCAGTGCTAGGGGGCTAGCGGGAGGGCTGCTCTACGAGCAGTACTTC. Amino acid sequence: CSARGLAGGLLYEQYF.

This clonotype appeared a few times. The chain is built from TRBV28 and TRBJ2-7, with a possible D match to TRBD1 (6 bases). This CDR3 is 12 amino acids long. Germline lookup yields CDR1 MDHEN and CDR2 SYDVKM. V was shortened by 10 bases and J by 2 bases, with 12 bases between the two germline ends. CDR3 DNA: TGTGCCACCCGACAGGCAACCTACGAGCAGTACTTC. Amino acid sequence: CATRQATYEQYF.

The V gene is TRBV20-1, the J gene TRBJ1-4; D remains ambiguous. The CDR3 sequence is 13 residues long. V was pared by 6 bases and J by 8 bases, with 16 bases between. CDR1 is DFQATT, CDR2 SNEGSKA, per germline (reference sequence). CDR3 coding DNA: TGCAGTGCCCCACAGTGGGAGGACGAAAAACTGTTTTTT. Translation gives CSAPQWEDEKLFF.

The genes are TRBV2 and TRBJ2-1, with no clear D. The CDR3 is 14 residues long. Looked up from germline, CDR1 is SNHLY and CDR2 is FYNNEI. V gave up 4 bases and J gave up 6 bases, with 13 bases separating them. The CDR3 reads CASSAGSGTNEQFF. The CDR3 DNA sequence: TGTGCCAGCAGTGCCGGGTCTGGTACCAATGAGCAGTTCTTC.

This clonotype was counted many times. The J gene is TRBJ2-7, the V gene TRBV5-1; the match to TRBD2 covers 9 bases. With V trimmed by 0 bases and J by 4 bases, 5 bases remained unmatched. Germline V lookup: CDR1 SGHRS, CDR2 YFSETQ. The length of the CDR3 is 15 residues. CDR3 sequence: CASSLGPSGTYEQYF. The CDR3 nucleotides read TGCGCCAGCAGCTTGGGACCTAGCGGGACTTACGAGCAGTACTTC.